What follows are 26 T cell receptor gamma chains derived from one specimen sequenced in a study of gamma-delta T cells after stem cell transplantation. With CATT, TCRdb re-called clones from the RT-PCR reads. The data contain around 1,200 gamma-chain clones, 86% of them singletons. Sequencing was performed on gamma-delta T cells. The receptors come from a human donor. It is not recorded whose cells these are; they may come from a transplant donor.

In its sample, this clone was seen once. The chain uses TRGV4 and TRGJ1 or TRGJ2. No J gene is reported in TCRdb; it was inferred here by comparing the DNA with germline. CDR1 is EGSTGY and CDR2 is YDSYTSSV in the germline V gene. The CDR3 contains 14 residues. The V segment lost 0 bases and the J segment 4 bases; nucleotides outside the gene matches: 6. The CDR3 protein is CATWDGPLYYKKLF. DNA of the CDR3: TGTGCCACCTGGGATGGGCCTTTGTATTATAAGAAACTCTTT.

The chain is built from TRGV9 and TRGJ1 or TRGJ2. TCRdb leaves out the J gene; it was filled in here by matching the DNA to germline. The germline CDR1 and CDR2 sequences are GITISATS and ISYDGTV (reference sequence). The V and J ends lost 0 bases and 2 bases, in that order; junction bases with no gene match: 10. The CDR3 contains 16 residues. CDR3 region: CALWEVRATDYYKKLF. CDR3 coding DNA: TGTGCCTTGTGGGAGGTGCGGGCAACGGATTATTATAAGAAACTCTTT.

The chain recombines TRGV2 with TRGJP2. Because TCRdb records no J gene, it was assigned here through a match of the DNA to germline. Germline lookup yields CDR1 EGSNGY and CDR2 YDSYNSKV. V gave up 2 bases and J gave up 5 bases; unmatched junction bases: 8. The CDR3 length is 15 residues. CDR3 loop: CATWDVRGSDWIKTF. CDR3 DNA sequence: TGTGCCACCTGGGACGTTCGCGGGAGTGATTGGATCAAGACGTTT.

A remark on this clone: This sample also contains other DNA sequences that code for the same CDR3. J is TRGJ1 or TRGJ2 and V is TRGV2. The J gene comes from matching the DNA to germline here; TCRdb lacks it. Germline trimming cut 0 bases from V and 5 bases from J; bases unmatched to any gene: 4. This CDR3 comprises 13 residues. The germline CDR1 and CDR2 sequences are EGSNGY and YDSYNSKV. The CDR3 DNA sequence: TGTGCCACCTGGGACGGGCGGGATTATAAGAAACTCTTT. This translates into CATWDGRDYKKLF.

The chain recombines TRGV9 with TRGJP1. Germline matching of the DNA provided the J gene here, since TCRdb leaves it blank. The ends lost 0 bases at V and 4 bases at J; junction bases unmatched: 8. This CDR3 spans 16 amino acids. Looked up from germline, CDR1 is GITISATS and CDR2 is ISYDGTV (reference sequence). The CDR3 reads CALWEVQIITGWFKIF. CDR3 DNA sequence: TGTGCCTTGTGGGAGGTGCAGATAATCACTGGTTGGTTCAAGATATTT.

The V gene is TRGV3, the J gene TRGJ1 or TRGJ2. TCRdb gives no J gene; it was assigned here by matching the DNA to germline. Germline values: CDR1 VTNTFY, CDR2 YDVSTARD (reference sequence). The trim removed 3 bases at V and 4 bases at J, leaving 15 bases unmatched. This CDR3 has 16 residues. The CDR3 DNA follows: TGTGCCACCTGGGACGGGCGTCCCCACGACTATTATAAGAAACTCTTT. This codes for CATWDGRPHDYYKKLF.

The V call is TRGV9, the J call TRGJ1 or TRGJ2. The J gene, absent from TCRdb, was called here by matching the DNA to germline. This CDR3 comprises 15 residues. Trimming at V came to 0 bases and at J to 0 bases, leaving 5 bases not matched to a gene. Germline CDR1 reads GITISATS; CDR2 reads ISYDGTV (reference sequence). The CDR3 region is CALWEVGRNYYKKLF. The CDR3 coding sequence is TGTGCCTTGTGGGAGGTGGGACGGAATTATTATAAGAAACTCTTT.

The chain couples TRGV3 to TRGJ1 or TRGJ2. Matching the DNA to germline supplied the J gene, which TCRdb does not give. CDR3 length equals 13 residues. After removal of 0 bases from V and 4 bases from J, the junction contained 3 bases not matched to a gene. CDR1 and CDR2 from the germline V gene are VTNTFY and YDVSTARD (reference sequence). CDR3 sequence reads: CATWDRQYYKKLF. The DNA for the CDR3 is TGTGCCACCTGGGACAGGCAATATTATAAGAAACTCTTT.

The chain has TRGV4 and TRGJP2. TCRdb supplies no J gene; here it was assigned by aligning the nucleotide sequence to germline. The CDR3 runs 13 residues. With 1 base clipped from V and 6 bases from J, the junction kept 2 bases outside the gene matches. From germline, CDR1 is EGSTGY and CDR2 YDSYTSSV. DNA for the CDR3: TGTGCCACCTGGGATGGACGTGATTGGATCAAGACGTTT. Protein product: CATWDGRDWIKTF.

CDR3: CATWDEISKKLF. In DNA form, the CDR3 reads TGTGCCACCTGGGACGAAATTTCCAAGAAACTCTTT. V and J are TRGV5 and TRGJ1 or TRGJ2. TCRdb gives no J gene; it was assigned here by matching the DNA to germline. Germline CDR1 and CDR2: VINAFY and YDVSNSKD. V was pared by 3 bases and J by 10 bases, with 9 bases of the junction left unmatched. The CDR3 extends over 12 amino acids.

To note about this clone: Other DNA sequences in the sample encode the same CDR3. V is TRGV2 and J is TRGJ1 or TRGJ2. TCRdb gives no J gene; it was assigned here by matching the DNA to germline. CDR1 EGSNGY and CDR2 YDSYNSKV come from the germline V gene. The ends lost 1 base at V and 2 bases at J; junction bases unmatched: 2. There are 13 residues in the CDR3. The CDR3 reads CATWDGHYYKKLF. CDR3 coding DNA: TGTGCCACCTGGGACGGCCATTATTATAAGAAACTCTTT.

This chain connects TRGV2 to TRGJ1 or TRGJ2. TCRdb lists no J gene, so it was determined here by aligning the DNA to germline. The V segment lost 3 bases and the J segment 1 base; nucleotides outside the gene matches: 3. The germline gives CDR1 EGSNGY, CDR2 YDSYNSKV. There are 13 residues in the CDR3. The CDR3 nucleotides read TGTGCCACCTGGGACTGCAATTATTATAAGAAACTCTTT. It specifies CATWDCNYYKKLF.

The J gene is TRGJ1 or TRGJ2; the V gene was not called. This CDR3 is built from 13 residues. The DNA for the CDR3 is TGTGCCTTGTGGGAGGTGATTTATTATAAGAAACTCTTT. This translates into CALWEVIYYKKLF.

The V gene is TRGV2, the J gene TRGJ1 or TRGJ2. The J gene, left out of TCRdb, was set here by checking the DNA against germline. With V trimmed by 0 bases and J by 0 bases, 5 bases remained unmatched. Germline V lookup: CDR1 EGSNGY, CDR2 YDSYNSKV. The CDR3 loop spans 15 amino acids. The CDR3 region is CATWDGPPNYYKKLF. In DNA form, the CDR3 reads TGTGCCACCTGGGACGGGCCTCCGAATTATTATAAGAAACTCTTT.

A single count supports this clone. This chain links TRGV4 with TRGJP1. The J gene comes from matching the DNA to germline here; TCRdb lacks it. The CDR3 runs to 14 residues. The germline CDR1 and CDR2 sequences are EGSTGY and YDSYTSSV. Trimming removed 3 bases from V and 4 bases from J; junction bases left unmatched: 5. CDR3 protein: CATWDWGTGWFKIF. In DNA, the CDR3 is TGTGCCACCTGGGATTGGGGCACTGGTTGGTTCAAGATATTT.

V usage is TRGV3 and J usage is TRGJ1 or TRGJ2. TCRdb is silent on the J gene; assignment here came from matching the DNA to germline. This CDR3 comprises 13 residues. Germline V CDR1 and CDR2: VTNTFY, YDVSTARD (reference sequence). With 0 bases clipped from V and 8 bases from J, the junction kept 7 bases outside the gene matches. The DNA of the CDR3 is TGTGCCACCTGGGACAGGCGGGGGGATAAGAAACTCTTT. It codes for CATWDRRGDKKLF.

The CDR3 region has the DNA TGTGCCACCTGGGATGGTTATTATAAGAAACTCTTT. Translation gives CATWDGYYKKLF. This chain uses TRGV4 with TRGJ1 or TRGJ2. The CDR3 is made up of 12 amino acids. Germline CDR1 and CDR2: EGSTGY and YDSYTSSV. V trimming: 1 base; J trimming: 3 bases; junction bases outside the gene matches: 0.

The J gene is TRGJ1 or TRGJ2, the V gene TRGV4. No J segment appears in TCRdb, so it was assigned here by matching the sequence to germline. Looked up from germline, CDR1 is EGSTGY and CDR2 is YDSYTSSV. The V and J ends lost 2 bases and 5 bases, in that order; junction bases with no gene match: 3. The CDR3 contains 12 residues. The CDR3 region has the DNA TGTGCCACCTGGGATGTGAATTATAAGAAACTCTTT. Translating gives CATWDVNYKKLF.

The chain recombines TRGV5 with TRGJ1 or TRGJ2. The J gene comes from matching the DNA to germline here; TCRdb lacks it. This CDR3 has 16 amino acids. CDR1 is VINAFY and CDR2 is YDVSNSKD in the germline V gene. V was pared by 0 bases and J by 12 bases, with 20 bases of the junction left unmatched. The CDR3 spells CATWDRTSESAKSKLF. CDR3 bases: TGTGCCACCTGGGACAGGACCAGTGAAAGTGCCAAATCGAAACTCTTT.

The J gene is TRGJ1 or TRGJ2, the V gene TRGV5. The J gene comes from matching the DNA to germline here; TCRdb lacks it. CDR3 length equals 12 residues. CDR1 VINAFY and CDR2 YDVSNSKD come from the germline V gene. J gave up 12 bases and V 3 bases, and 11 bases lay outside the gene matches. This chain's CDR3 is CATWDLHGMKLF. The CDR3 DNA reads TGTGCCACCTGGGACCTACACGGTATGAAACTCTTT.

This clone has only one observation. The chain couples TRGV4 to TRGJ1 or TRGJ2. Here the J gene came from matching the DNA to germline, since TCRdb omits it. The CDR3 sequence is 11 residues long. Germline CDR1 and CDR2: EGSTGY and YDSYTSSV. The junction had 7 bases not matched to a gene; V was cut back by 5 bases and J by 9 bases. CDR3 sequence: CATWGFSKKLF. CDR3 bases: TGTGCCACCTGGGGCTTCTCTAAGAAACTCTTT.

The J gene is uncalled and the V gene is TRGV9. Germline values: CDR1 GITISATS, CDR2 ISYDGTV (reference sequence). This CDR3 contains 11 residues. The CDR3 reads CASADPRDPLF. Written as DNA, the CDR3 is TGTGCCTCAGCGGACCCCAGGGACCCCCTCTTT.

This clone was seen a single time. The rearrangement uses TRGV3 and TRGJ1 or TRGJ2. As TCRdb names no J gene, one was assigned here on the basis of a DNA match to germline. Germline values: CDR1 VTNTFY, CDR2 YDVSTARD (reference sequence). The CDR3 is 14 amino acids. Germline trimming cut 0 bases from V and 9 bases from J; bases unmatched to any gene: 11. CDR3 loop: CATWDRLNSCKKLF. The CDR3 coding sequence is TGTGCCACCTGGGACAGGCTGAATTCATGTAAGAAACTCTTT.

This clone has just one count. The V call is TRGV9, the J call TRGJ1 or TRGJ2. TCRdb does not report a J gene; here it was assigned by matching the DNA to germline references. The CDR3 loop spans 12 amino acids. Germline lookup yields CDR1 GITISATS and CDR2 ISYDGTV (reference sequence). Losses at the gene ends were 2 bases for V and 8 bases for J; bases not matched to a gene: 6. In nucleotides, the CDR3 is TGTGCCTTGTGGGAGGGTCAGGATAAGAAACTCTTT. Translation gives CALWEGQDKKLF.

The CDR3 nucleotides read TGTGCCTTGTGGGAGATCGATCATAAATATTATAAGAAACTCTTT. It encodes CALWEIDHKYYKKLF. No V gene was called here, but the J gene is TRGJ1 or TRGJ2. This CDR3 region has 15 residues.

This chain uses TRGV4 with TRGJ1 or TRGJ2. TCRdb records no J gene; here it was assigned by comparing the DNA to germline. V lost 0 bases to trimming and J lost 10 bases; unmatched junction nucleotides: 3. Germline V gene sequence: CDR1 EGSTGY, CDR2 YDSYTSSV. The CDR3 loop spans 11 amino acids. DNA for the CDR3: TGTGCCACCTGGGATGGGCGGAAGAAACTCTTT. Encoded protein: CATWDGRKKLF.